This T cell receptor beta chain was sequenced in a study of post-analysis software for immune sequencing data. A few counts support this clonotype. Its antigen is unknown. Germline lookup yields CDR1 SEHNR and CDR2 FQNEAQ (reference sequence). The CDR3 has 15 residues. V was pared by 4 bases and J by 5 bases, with 17 bases between. Study-wide results and caveats: Patients had higher frequencies than controls of roughly five TRBV segments, including TRBV5-6, TRBV5-1 and TRBV20-1. Diversity measured as normalized Chao1 was significantly lower in multiple sclerosis patients than in controls.

Unique molecular identifiers were carried by the TCR beta cDNA libraries. A population of about 1 to 11 million T cells gave rise to about half a million cDNA molecules. MiXCR, run by TCRdb on the PCR reads, gives a single entry per CDR3 protein. This sample has approximately 730,000 distinct CDR3 sequences, with roughly 29% found just once. The J gene is TRBJ1-1, the V gene TRBV7-9, with D maybe TRBD1 (5 bases). The specimen was blood. The sequence was collected from a girl aged 10-17 years with multiple sclerosis. This CDR3 is CASSWGLGAATEAFF. DNA of the CDR3: TGTGCCAGCAGCTGGGGGTTAGGGGCGGCTACTGAAGCTTTCTTT.